A selection of T cell receptor beta chains follows, all from one sample in a study of T cell responses to AZD1222 COVID-19 vaccine. Data came from immunoSEQ multiplex PCR; TCRdb stores just in-frame clones and leaves some out. The sample has 150,000 to 180,000 clones; about nine tenths are singletons. The input for sequencing was peripheral blood, taken on day 0 of AZD1222 vaccination. The source of these receptors is an adult in good health. Each CDR3 is given with its conserved first and last residue. The D gene is left open where the match is weak. Clone size is shown for a subset of rows, as once, few, many or a class of expanded clone.

>15|TRBD1|TRBV6-5|-|TRBJ1-2
CASRPGQEANYGYTF
TGTGCCAGCAGACCCGGACAGGAAGCTAATTATGGCTACACCTTC
>14|TRBD1|TRBV5-4|-|TRBJ1-1
CASSLGQGRTEAFF
TGTGCCAGCAGCCTCGGACAGGGTCGGACTGAAGCTTTCTTT
>15|-|TRBV29-1|-|TRBJ1-1
CSVEAPTGAITEAFF
TGCAGCGTTGAAGCCCCCACGGGGGCAATTACTGAAGCTTTCTTT
>14|-|TRBV5-1|-|TRBJ1-3
CASSRTGGENTIYF
TGCGCCAGCAGCAGGACCGGGGGAGAAAACACCATATATTTT
>14|-|TRBV4-1|-|TRBJ2-1
CASSQAATRDEQFF
TGCGCCAGCAGCCAAGCTGCTACCCGGGACGAGCAGTTCTTC
>16|-|TRBV29-1|-|TRBJ2-1
CSSRGRARGGYNEQFF
TGCAGCTCCAGAGGACGGGCCAGGGGGGGATACAATGAGCAGTTCTTC
>13|-|TRBV24-1|-|TRBJ1-2
CATSDTARYGYTF
TGTGCCACCAGTGATACCGCCCGCTATGGCTACACCTTC
>14|-|TRBV9|once|TRBJ2-2
CASSVGGPTGELFF
TGTGCCAGCAGCGTAGGTGGGCCCACCGGGGAGCTGTTTTTT
>16|-|TRBV20-1|-|TRBJ2-7
CSASGYPRGTSYEQYF
TGCAGTGCTAGTGGGTACCCGAGGGGAACCTCCTACGAGCAGTACTTC
>14|-|TRBV28|-|TRBJ2-7
CASSPSGGSYEQYF
TGTGCCAGCAGTCCGTCGGGCGGGTCCTACGAGCAGTACTTC
>13|-|TRBV7-3|-|TRBJ2-7
CASSSQGPYEQYF
TGTGCCAGCAGCTCCCAGGGCCCTTACGAGCAGTACTTC
>15|TRBD1|TRBV28|-|TRBJ1-5
CASRGQGKGNQPQHF
TGTGCCAGCAGGGGACAGGGGAAGGGCAATCAGCCCCAGCATTTT
>11|-|TRBV10-2|-|TRBJ1-2
CASSAGGRNTF
TGCGCCAGCAGTGCTGGGGGGCGCAACACCTTC
>12|TRBD1|TRBV6-5|-|TRBJ1-1
CASSFNRGEAFF
TGTGCCAGCAGTTTCAACAGGGGCGAAGCTTTCTTT
>16|TRBD1|TRBV7-2|-|TRBJ1-6
CASSFGQGSYNSPLHF
TGTGCCAGCAGCTTCGGACAGGGCTCCTATAATTCACCCCTCCACTTT
>17|TRBD1|TRBV2|few|TRBJ1-6
CASRSTGGRNNNSPLHF
TGTGCCAGCAGATCCACAGGGGGCCGGAATAATAATTCACCCCTCCACTTT
>14|-|TRBV5-1|-|TRBJ2-5
CASSVPGLGETQYF
TGCGCCAGCAGCGTACCGGGGCTTGGGGAGACCCAGTACTTC
>17|-|TRBV5-1|-|TRBJ2-1
CASSPSPGATSYNEQFF
TGCGCCAGCAGCCCAAGCCCGGGCGCTACCTCCTACAATGAGCAGTTCTTC
>15|-|TRBV7-9|once|TRBJ1-1
CASSFSRAVGTEAFF
TGTGCCAGCAGCTTCTCCAGGGCAGTTGGCACTGAAGCTTTCTTT
>15|-|TRBV7-2|-|TRBJ2-3
CASSLYLTGPDTQYF
TGTGCCAGCAGCTTGTATCTAACAGGGCCAGATACGCAGTATTTT
>12|-|TRBV11-2|-|TRBJ2-3
CASSRNTDTQYF
TGTGCCAGCAGCCGCAATACGGATACGCAGTATTTT
>18|-|TRBV27|-|TRBJ1-2
CASTGGAGAGSTNYGYTF
TGTGCCAGCACCGGGGGGGCGGGGGCAGGTTCGACTAACTATGGCTACACCTTC
>13|-|TRBV7-2|-|TRBJ1-5
CASSLQTDQPQHF
TGTGCCAGCAGCTTACAGACCGATCAGCCCCAGCATTTT
>13|TRBD2|TRBV7-3|-|TRBJ2-7
CASSQAGYAEQYF
TGTGCCAGCAGCCAAGCGGGGTACGCCGAGCAGTACTTC